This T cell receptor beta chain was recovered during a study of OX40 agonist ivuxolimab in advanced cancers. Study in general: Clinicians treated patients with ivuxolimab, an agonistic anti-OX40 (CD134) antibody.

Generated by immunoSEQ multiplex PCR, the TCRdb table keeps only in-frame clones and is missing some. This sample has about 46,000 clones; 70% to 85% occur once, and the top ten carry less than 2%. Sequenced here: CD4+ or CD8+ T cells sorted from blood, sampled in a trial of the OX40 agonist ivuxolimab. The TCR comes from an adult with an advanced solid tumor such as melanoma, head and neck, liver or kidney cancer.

CDR3 in DNA: TGTGCCAGCAGTTTCAGGGAGGGGGATATGGGTGATCAGCCCCAGCATTTT. This encodes CASSFREGDMGDQPQHF. V gene TRBV28 combines with J gene TRBJ1-5, with D possibly being TRBD1 (6 bases). From germline, CDR1 is MDHEN and CDR2 SYDVKM. Between the trimmed V and J ends, which lost 3 bases and 5 bases, there was a span of 20 bases. This CDR3 comprises 17 residues. Based on the CDR3 plus reference TRBV28 and TRBJ1-5, the full variable domain is DVKVTQSSRYLVKRTGEKVFLECVQDMDHENMFWYRQDPGLGLRLIYFSYDVKMKEKGDIPEGYSVSREKKERFSLILESASTNQTSMYLCASSFREGDMGDQPQHFGDGTRLSIL.